The present entry profiles one T cell receptor beta chain with its context. Its antigen is still unknown. The data derive from a study of T cell responses to AZD1222 COVID-19 vaccine. Study-wide results and caveats: Clonal diversity may have been underestimated, and the donors were mostly white British, with more females than males.

The ends were cut back, 3 bases at V and 5 bases at J, with 12 bases in the middle. The V gene's germline CDR1 is MNHNS and CDR2 SASEGT. This CDR3 is 14 amino acids long. Sequenced by immunoSEQ multiplex PCR; TCRdb stores in-frame clones only, minus some. The data show 20,000 to 30,000 clones, around 83% seen once. This sequence joins TRBV6-1 and TRBJ2-3, with unresolved D. This TCR came from an adult who received the AZD1222 COVID-19 vaccine. The sequencing used peripheral blood, collected 28 days after the second AZD1222 dose. CDR3 loop: CASSEYQQEDTQYF. The DNA for the CDR3 is TGTGCCAGCAGTGAGTATCAGCAGGAAGATACGCAGTATTTT.